These 20 T cell receptor beta chains share one sample of origin, sequenced in a study of blood T cell repertoires in COVID-19. TCRdb's table, derived via immunoSEQ multiplex PCR, lists solely in-frame clones and lacks some. The sample has about 330,000 clones, roughly 89% seen once; the top ten hold roughly 9.9%. Sequenced input: peripheral blood. The receptors were sampled from a man aged 30-40 years with COVID-19, enrolled during active disease.

The rearrangement joins TRBV6-1 to TRBJ2-2, with 7 bases that match TRBD1. Per the germline V gene, CDR1 is MNHNS and CDR2 is SASEGT. There are 14 residues in the CDR3. The J segment lost 4 bases and the V segment lost 2 bases, leaving 1 base of the junction unmatched. The CDR3 protein is CASSERQGTGELFF. The CDR3, as DNA: TGTGCCAGCAGTGAAAGACAGGGCACCGGGGAGCTGTTTTTT.

This clone was recorded only once. V and J are TRBV11-2 and TRBJ2-2; unclear D gene. This CDR3 is 16 amino acids long. CDR1 SGHAT and CDR2 FQNNGV come from the germline V gene. Trimming removed 1 base from V and 3 bases from J, with 12 bases in between. The CDR3 here is CASSLGGPRHTGELFF. The CDR3 DNA reads TGTGCCAGCAGCTTAGGTGGGCCCCGGCACACCGGGGAGCTGTTTTTT.

This chain uses TRBV28 with TRBJ1-2; TRBD1 aligns across 8 bases. Germline V CDR1 and CDR2: MDHEN, SYDVKM. Trimming cost V 7 bases and J 3 bases; bases outside gene matches: 13. The CDR3 has 16 amino acids. CDR3 DNA sequence: TGTGCCAGCAAACGGACAGGGAGTTATCGTGACTATGGCTACACCTTC. Translating gives CASKRTGSYRDYGYTF.

This clone has only one observation. The rearrangement uses TRBV5-4 and TRBJ2-5; D perhaps matches TRBD1 (6 bases). CDR3 length: 15 residues. Trimming removed 6 bases at V and 1 base at J, with 16 bases between. Per germline, CDR1 SGHNT and CDR2 YYREEE (reference sequence). The CDR3 bases are TGTGCCAGCATCCTCAAATCCAGGGGCCAAGAGACCCAGTACTTC. The encoded protein is CASILKSRGQETQYF. Variable domain in full (rest from reference TRBV5-4 and TRBJ2-5): ETGVTQSPTHLIKTRGQQVTLRCSSQSGHNTVSWYQQALGQGPQFIFQYYREEENGRGNFPPRFSGLQFPNYSSELNVNALELDDSALYLCASILKSRGQETQYFGPGTRLLVL.

The CDR3 bases are TGTGCCTGGAGTGTCGGCGTGGGGGCCCTTAGCAATCAGCCCCAGCATTTT. This codes for CAWSVGVGALSNQPQHF. This chain joins TRBV30 and TRBJ1-5; TRBD1 might be the D (6 bases). CDR1 and CDR2 (germline): GTSNPN, SVGIG (reference sequence). Trimming shortened V by 0 bases and J by 0 bases, and 15 bases separated the two germline ends. The CDR3 covers 17 residues.

The chain combines TRBV12-5 with TRBJ2-3, with 11 bases identical to TRBD2. The CDR3 runs to 18 residues. The germline V gene encodes CDR1 LGHNT and CDR2 FRNRAP. With 0 bases clipped from V and 2 bases from J, the junction kept 7 bases outside the gene matches. This chain's CDR3 is CASGLVPGTSGYTDTQYF. Here the CDR3 DNA reads TGTGCTAGTGGTTTGGTACCCGGGACTAGCGGATACACAGATACGCAGTATTTT.

The rearrangement joins TRBV28 to TRBJ1-5, with D possibly being TRBD1 (5 bases). The germline gives CDR1 MDHEN, CDR2 SYDVKM. The CDR3 contains 16 residues. Trimming cost V 6 bases and J 2 bases, with 17 bases left between them. The CDR3 region is CASRQGDRVGNQPQHF. The CDR3 DNA reads as TGTGCCAGCAGGCAGGGCGATCGGGTGGGCAATCAGCCCCAGCATTTT.

This clone was observed a handful of times. J is TRBJ2-7 and V is TRBV19, with D possibly TRBD2 on 6 matching bases. Germline V lookup: CDR1 LNHDA, CDR2 SQIVND (reference sequence). This CDR3 has 15 amino acids. Trimming took off 1 base at V and 2 bases at J, with 12 bases between the two ends. The CDR3 sequence: CASSIVGGSPYEQYF. In DNA form, the CDR3 reads TGTGCCAGTAGTATAGTGGGAGGATCCCCCTACGAGCAGTACTTC. Drawing the rest from reference TRBV19 and TRBJ2-7, the complete variable domain is DGGITQSPKYLFRKEGQNVTLSCEQNLNHDAMYWYRQDPGQGLRLIYYSQIVNDFQKGDIAEGYSVSREKKESFPLTVTSAQKNPTAFYLCASSIVGGSPYEQYFGPGTRLTVT.

The rearrangement joins TRBV4-1 to TRBJ1-6, with 10 bases identical to TRBD1. The V gene's germline CDR1 is MGHRA and CDR2 YSYEKL. The CDR3 is 20 residues long. The trim removed 0 bases at V and 0 bases at J, leaving 8 bases unmatched. In DNA form, the CDR3 reads TGCGCCAGCAGCCAAGATAGGGGACAGGGGAAGGTCTCCTATAATTCACCCCTCCACTTT. It translates to CASSQDRGQGKVSYNSPLHF.

The V and J genes are TRBV15 and TRBJ1-4, with 7 bases aligning to TRBD1. The CDR3 covers 15 residues. V gave up 6 bases and J gave up 8 bases; unmatched junction bases: 12. Germline assignment: CDR1 LNHNV and CDR2 YYDKDF (reference sequence). This CDR3 reads CATRRSDRVWEKLFF. CDR3 sequence (DNA): TGTGCCACCAGACGATCCGACAGGGTTTGGGAAAAACTGTTTTTT.

This clone was picked up one time. J is TRBJ2-7 and V is TRBV2; 7 positions agree with TRBD1. V lost 6 bases, J lost 3 bases, and 2 bases stayed unmatched. This CDR3 comprises 12 residues. From germline, CDR1 is SNHLY and CDR2 FYNNEI. The CDR3 DNA reads TGTGCCAGCAGACGACAGGGCTACGAGCAGTACTTC. It yields the protein CASRRQGYEQYF.

This sequence joins TRBV7-8 and TRBJ2-7; 10 bases align to TRBD1. The germline V gene encodes CDR1 SGHVS and CDR2 FQNEAQ. J gave up 6 bases and V 1 base, and 3 bases lay outside the gene matches. The CDR3 loop spans 14 amino acids. The CDR3 nucleotides read TGTGCCAGCAGCTTAGAAGACAGGGGGCGCGAGCAGTACTTC. This sequence encodes CASSLEDRGREQYF.

The chain joins TRBV11-2 to TRBJ1-2, with TRBD1 identical over 9 bases. Germline CDR1 is SGHAT and CDR2 is FQNNGV. The CDR3 runs to 14 residues. V dropped 3 bases and J dropped 2; count of bases not matched to a gene: 1. CDR3 loop: CASSFTGGNYGYTF. CDR3 DNA sequence: TGTGCCAGCAGCTTTACAGGGGGCAACTATGGCTACACCTTC.

The chain recombines TRBV5-1 with TRBJ2-7, with TRBD1 matching 7 bases. Germline CDR1 and CDR2: SGHRS and YFSETQ. This CDR3 contains 16 residues. Trimming at V came to 0 bases and at J to 1 base, leaving 7 bases not matched to a gene. CDR3 in DNA: TGCGCCAGCAGCTTGGCCGGGACAGCTGGGTCCTACGAGCAGTACTTC. This gives the protein CASSLAGTAGSYEQYF.

CDR3 in amino acids: CASMGLAGAPDTQYF. The CDR3 nucleotides read TGTGCCAGTATGGGGCTAGCGGGAGCCCCAGATACGCAGTATTTT. J is TRBJ2-3 and V is TRBV19; 10 bases match TRBD2. V was pared by 7 bases and J by 4 bases, with 8 bases of the junction left unmatched. The CDR3 totals 15 residues. The germline gives CDR1 LNHDA, CDR2 SQIVND (reference sequence).

The V gene is TRBV27, the J gene TRBJ2-1; 10 bases are a match to TRBD1. The CDR3 contains 15 residues. The trim removed 4 bases at V and 10 bases at J, leaving 10 bases unmatched. The V gene's germline CDR1 is MNHEY and CDR2 SMNVEV (reference sequence). The CDR3 region has the DNA TGTGCCAGCAGTTCACCGGGACAGGGGACGAGGGAGCAGTTCTTC. Translation gives CASSSPGQGTREQFF.

This clone has only a few counts. V and J are TRBV2 and TRBJ2-7; the D gene is possibly TRBD2 (5 bases). The CDR3 contains 13 residues. V was clipped by 1 base and J by 5 bases, with 9 bases between them. Germline assignment: CDR1 SNHLY and CDR2 FYNNEI. CDR3 protein: CASSEGRSHEQYF. DNA of the CDR3: TGTGCCAGCAGTGAAGGGAGGAGCCACGAGCAGTACTTC.

This chain links TRBV19 with TRBJ2-1; D perhaps matches TRBD1 (5 bases). CDR3 length: 13 amino acids. Per the germline V gene, CDR1 is LNHDA and CDR2 is SQIVND (reference sequence). Trimming removed 3 bases from V and 7 bases from J, with 10 bases in between. CDR3 coding DNA: TGTGCCAGTAGTATGGCAGGGTGGAATGAGCAGTTCTTC. Its translation: CASSMAGWNEQFF.

V gene TRBV24-1 combines with J gene TRBJ1-5; D not certain. The germline V gene encodes CDR1 KGHDR and CDR2 SFDVKD. The CDR3 is made up of 16 amino acids. Deletions cut 4 bases from V and 1 base from J, with 13 bases between. The CDR3 region is CATSDRGSRSNQPQHF. The CDR3 DNA sequence: TGTGCCACCAGTGACCGCGGCTCGAGGAGCAATCAGCCCCAGCATTTT.

This sequence joins TRBV3-1 (or the pseudogene TRBV3-2) and TRBJ2-2, with 8 bases matching TRBD1. In germline, CDR1 is LGHDT, CDR2 YNNKEL (reference sequence). V lost 3 bases to trimming and J lost 4 bases; unmatched junction nucleotides: 4. CDR3 length equals 15 residues. CDR3 sequence reads: CASSHAGQGTGELFF. In DNA form, the CDR3 reads TGTGCCAGCAGCCATGCAGGACAGGGCACCGGGGAGCTGTTTTTT.